Shown below are 29 T cell receptor beta chains from a single sample sequenced in a study of graft-versus-host responses after intestinal transplantation. Antigens for these TCRs are unknown. Clones were sequenced by immunoSEQ multiplex PCR, and TCRdb holds only the in-frame ones, with some missing. The table lists approximately 99,000 clones, 91% of them singletons. Source: unstimulated CD4+ T cells sorted from spleen or lymph node cells, taken before transplant. These TCRs come from a human donor who was the organ donor for an intestinal transplant.

V is TRBV12-5 and J is TRBJ2-1; D unclear. The CDR3 extends over 11 amino acids. V shed 2 bases and J shed 10 bases, with 6 bases lying between them. Germline V CDR1 and CDR2: LGHNT, FRNRAP. The CDR3 loop reads CASGLIQEQFF. The CDR3 DNA reads TGTGCTAGTGGTTTGATACAAGAGCAGTTCTTC.

The V and J genes are TRBV7-2 and TRBJ1-2, with D maybe TRBD1 (6 bases). CDR3 length: 16 amino acids. Germline CDR1 is SGHTA and CDR2 is FQGNSA. V gave up 4 bases and J gave up 2 bases, with 17 bases separating them. This CDR3 is CASSYRGGGLNYGYTF. The CDR3 DNA reads TGTGCCAGCAGCTATAGAGGGGGGGGCCTAAACTATGGCTACACCTTC.

The chain is built from TRBV14 and TRBJ2-1, with D hard to call. The CDR3 totals 13 residues. V lost 1 base and J lost 7, with 8 bases in between. The germline V gene encodes CDR1 SGHDN and CDR2 FVKESK. In DNA, the CDR3 is TGTGCCAGCAGCCAAGTAGTCAGGAATGAGCAGTTCTTC. Translation gives CASSQVVRNEQFF.

The rearrangement uses TRBV2 and TRBJ1-2, with D perhaps matching TRBD1 (5 bases). There are 14 residues in the CDR3. Germline V gene data show CDR1 as SNHLY and CDR2 as FYNNEI. Trimming took off 3 bases at V and 3 bases at J, with 11 bases between the two ends. CDR3 DNA: TGTGCCAGCAGTGAGAACAGGATTGACTATGGCTACACCTTC. Its protein product is CASSENRIDYGYTF.

The gene calls are TRBV18 and TRBJ2-2; 11 bases map to TRBD2. Germline CDR1 reads KGHSH; CDR2 reads LQKENI. Losses at the gene ends were 5 bases for V and 1 base for J; bases not matched to a gene: 0. The length of the CDR3 is 15 residues. CDR3: CASSGLAGNTGELFF. Written as DNA, the CDR3 is TGTGCCAGCTCAGGACTAGCGGGGAACACCGGGGAGCTGTTTTTT.

By frequency in the sample, this clone is medium-sized. The rearrangement links TRBV19 to TRBJ2-6; 7 bases fit TRBD1. Germline trimming cut 10 bases from V and 4 bases from J; bases unmatched to any gene: 13. There are 16 residues in the CDR3. The germline V gene encodes CDR1 LNHDA and CDR2 SQIVND (reference sequence). This CDR3 is CATRTGNLGGANVLTF. The CDR3 DNA reads TGTGCCACTCGGACAGGTAATTTAGGAGGGGCCAACGTCCTGACTTTC.

The J gene is TRBJ1-6, the V gene TRBV6-1; 9 bases match TRBD1. Germline CDR1 reads MNHNS; CDR2 reads SASEGT. The V gene end was trimmed by 5 bases and the J gene end by 6 bases; junction bases not matched to a gene: 5. The CDR3 totals 15 residues. The CDR3 reads CASSLGTGLNSPLHF. The CDR3 DNA reads as TGTGCCAGCAGTTTGGGGACAGGGCTTAATTCACCCCTCCACTTT.

The V call is TRBV7-6, the J call TRBJ1-3, with 11 bases identical to TRBD1. CDR3 size: 16 residues. Trimming at V came to 4 bases and at J to 3 bases, leaving 5 bases not matched to a gene. Germline assignment: CDR1 SGHVS and CDR2 FNYEAQ. In DNA form, the CDR3 reads TGTGCCAGCAGCTCAGGACAGGGGGCGAGTGGAAACACCATATATTTT. Protein product: CASSSGQGASGNTIYF.

This clone was seen only once. The J gene is TRBJ2-5, the V gene TRBV18; D not certain. Between the trimmed V and J ends, which lost 3 bases and 5 bases, there was a span of 7 bases. The CDR3 runs 12 residues. CDR1 is KGHSH and CDR2 is LQKENI in the germline V gene. The CDR3 region has the DNA TGTGCCAGCTCACCGGGCCGGGAGACCCAGTACTTC. Protein sequence: CASSPGRETQYF.

The chain is built from TRBV5-6 and TRBJ1-2; D not resolved. This CDR3 region has 13 residues. Trimming took off 3 bases at V and 4 bases at J, with 10 bases between the two ends. Germline V gene lookup returns CDR1 SGHDT and CDR2 YYEEEE. The CDR3 sequence is CASSSLGSYGYTF. The CDR3 DNA sequence: TGTGCCAGCAGCTCCCTAGGAAGCTATGGCTACACCTTC.

This sequence joins TRBV6-5 and TRBJ1-2; possible D gene TRBD1, 5 bases. Germline-derived CDR1 and CDR2 are MNHEY and SVGAGI. Trimming stripped 5 bases from V and 8 bases from J, with 15 bases between. The CDR3 extends over 13 amino acids. In DNA, the CDR3 is TGTGCCAGCAGTGAAACGTCAGGGAGGGGCTACACCTTC. It yields the protein CASSETSGRGYTF.

The chain uses TRBV11-2 and TRBJ2-5; 8 bases agree with TRBD2. Germline V gene lookup returns CDR1 SGHAT and CDR2 FQNNGV. This CDR3 spans 13 amino acids. J gave up 4 bases and V 5 bases, and 3 bases lay outside the gene matches. The CDR3 DNA reads TGTGCCAGCAGCCCCCGGGGGGGAGAGACCCAGTACTTC. The encoded protein is CASSPRGGETQYF. Complete variable domain (other parts from reference TRBV11-2 and TRBJ2-5): EAGVAQSPRYKIIEKRQSVAFWCNPISGHATLYWYQQILGQGPKLLIQFQNNGVVDDSQLPKDRFSAERLKGVDSTLKIQPAKLEDSAVYLCASSPRGGETQYFGPGTRLLVL.

The V gene is TRBV12-5, the J gene TRBJ1-5; no definite D call. Germline V gene sequence: CDR1 LGHNT, CDR2 FRNRAP. The CDR3 runs 19 residues. V was trimmed by 2 bases and J by 0 bases, leaving 20 bases between them. The CDR3: CASGLRNISGRPSNQPQHF. In DNA, the CDR3 is TGTGCTAGTGGTTTGCGCAACATTTCGGGGAGACCTAGCAATCAGCCCCAGCATTTT.

The gene calls are TRBV30 and TRBJ2-2; D call uncertain. Trimming cost V 1 base and J 6 bases, with 15 bases left between them. Looked up from germline, CDR1 is GTSNPN and CDR2 is SVGIG (reference sequence). The CDR3 covers 15 residues. CDR3 protein: CAWSDSFRPSGELFF. The DNA for the CDR3 is TGTGCCTGGAGTGACAGTTTTCGTCCCTCCGGGGAGCTGTTTTTT.

In this sample, this clone turned up once. This sequence joins TRBV11-2 and TRBJ2-7; tentatively, D is TRBD2 (6 bases). V was trimmed by 1 base and J by 0 bases, leaving 13 bases between them. CDR1 and CDR2 from the germline V gene are SGHAT and FQNNGV. The CDR3 is 16 residues long. The CDR3 is CASSLGWAGFSYEQYF. The CDR3 DNA is TGTGCCAGCAGCTTAGGGTGGGCGGGGTTCTCCTACGAGCAGTACTTC.

The chain has TRBV14 and TRBJ2-3, with TRBD2 matching over 7 bases. CDR3 length: 17 residues. V dropped 4 bases and J dropped 0; count of bases not matched to a gene: 10. Germline V gene data show CDR1 as SGHDN and CDR2 as FVKESK. For the CDR3, the DNA is TGTGCCAGCAGCCGCCATGGGCGGGGGACTAGCACAGATACGCAGTATTTT. Translated: CASSRHGRGTSTDTQYF.

This chain connects TRBV5-8 to TRBJ2-7; 13 nucleotides agree with TRBD2. V trimming: 2 bases; J trimming: 0 bases; junction bases outside the gene matches: 11. Germline V gene lookup returns CDR1 SGHTS and CDR2 YDEGEE. This CDR3 spans 19 amino acids. CDR3 coding DNA: TGTGCCAGCAGCTTCCGACTAGCGGGGGGCTATTCAGACTCCTACGAGCAGTACTTC. It codes for CASSFRLAGGYSDSYEQYF.

The J gene is TRBJ2-7, the V gene TRBV27, with TRBD1 as a possible D gene (6 bases). Between the trimmed V and J ends, which lost 3 bases and 0 bases, there was a span of 9 bases. The V gene's germline CDR1 is MNHEY and CDR2 SMNVEV (reference sequence). CDR3 length: 14 amino acids. The CDR3 bases are TGTGCCAGCAGTTTTGGGGACACCTCCTACGAGCAGTACTTC. It encodes CASSFGDTSYEQYF.

V is TRBV9 and J is TRBJ2-1; TRBD2 matches 13 bases. The CDR3 is 14 residues long. The germline V gene has CDR1 SGDLS and CDR2 YYNGEE. The junction had 6 bases not matched to a gene; V was cut back by 7 bases and J by 8 bases. The CDR3 DNA sequence: TGTGCCAGCGGCCGACTAGCGGGGGGCCATGAGCAGTTCTTC. As protein: CASGRLAGGHEQFF.

V gene TRBV18 combines with J gene TRBJ1-3; D is ambiguous. The V gene lost 6 bases and the J gene lost 0 bases, with 12 bases spanning the gap. Germline V gene data show CDR1 as KGHSH and CDR2 as LQKENI. The CDR3 length is 15 residues. The chain's CDR3 is CASSETGSSGNTIYF. CDR3 DNA sequence: TGTGCCAGCTCGGAAACGGGGAGCTCTGGAAACACCATATATTTT.

The chain is built from TRBV10-3 and TRBJ2-7; 9 bases match TRBD1. This CDR3 has 14 amino acids. V shed 6 bases and J 2 bases; nucleotides not matched to a gene: 5. CDR1 and CDR2 from the germline V gene are ENHRY and SYGVKD. The DNA of the CDR3 is TGTGCCATCAGGCCGGGACAGGGCACCTACGAGCAGTACTTC. It encodes CAIRPGQGTYEQYF.

A single count supports this clone. The chain is built from TRBV5-4 and TRBJ2-1; 12 bases fit TRBD2. CDR1 is SGHNT and CDR2 is YYREEE in the germline V gene (reference sequence). The CDR3 covers 17 residues. V trimming: 4 bases; J trimming: 0 bases; junction bases outside the gene matches: 5. The CDR3 nucleotides are TGTGCCAGCAGCATGACTAGCGGGGGAACCTCCTACAATGAGCAGTTCTTC. Translated, it gives CASSMTSGGTSYNEQFF. The full variable domain, with the rest looked up from reference TRBV5-4 and TRBJ2-1, is ETGVTQSPTHLIKTRGQQVTLRCSSQSGHNTVSWYQQALGQGPQFIFQYYREEENGRGNFPPRFSGLQFPNYSSELNVNALELDDSALYLCASSMTSGGTSYNEQFFGPGTRLTVL.

The chain employs TRBV4-3 and TRBJ2-7; perhaps TRBD2 as D (5 bases). The CDR3 sequence is 16 residues long. V was shortened by 2 bases and J by 5 bases, with 19 bases between the two germline ends. Germline V gene sequence: CDR1 LGHNA, CDR2 YSLEER. The CDR3 sequence: CASSQWAFLGVHEQYF. The CDR3, as DNA: TGCGCCAGCAGCCAATGGGCCTTCCTCGGGGTCCACGAGCAGTACTTC.

This chain joins TRBV10-3 and TRBJ1-4; D is uncertain. Germline CDR1 and CDR2: ENHRY and SYGVKD. The CDR3 loop spans 14 amino acids. Deletions cut 3 bases from V and 0 bases from J, with 5 bases between. The CDR3 sequence is CAISDPATNEKLFF. The CDR3 DNA reads as TGTGCCATCAGTGACCCCGCAACTAATGAAAAACTGTTTTTT.

The chain is built from TRBV4-2 and TRBJ2-5; TRBD2 aligns across 9 bases. Trimming at V came to 0 bases and at J to 3 bases, leaving 5 bases not matched to a gene. Per germline, CDR1 LGHNA and CDR2 YNFKEQ. There are 16 residues in the CDR3. The CDR3 region has the DNA TGTGCCAGCAGCCAAGATGTTAAGCGGGGGGAAGAGACCCAGTACTTC. It encodes CASSQDVKRGEETQYF.

The chain carries TRBV7-2 and TRBJ2-1; 12 nucleotides agree with TRBD1. With 6 bases clipped from V and 6 bases from J, the junction kept 3 bases outside the gene matches. This CDR3 has 14 amino acids. Germline CDR1 and CDR2: SGHTA and FQGNSA. CDR3 protein: CASRGQGAGNEQFF. In DNA, the CDR3 is TGTGCCAGCAGGGGACAGGGGGCGGGCAATGAGCAGTTCTTC.

This rearrangement joins TRBV7-2 to TRBJ2-3, with 8 bases lining up with TRBD1. CDR1 is SGHTA and CDR2 is FQGNSA in the germline V gene. J lost 6 bases, V lost 5 bases, and 10 bases had no gene match. The CDR3 has 15 amino acids. Here the CDR3 DNA reads TGTGCCAGCAGCCTAGACAGGGGACAATCCGATACGCAGTATTTT. Its translation is CASSLDRGQSDTQYF.

The chain is built from TRBV9 and TRBJ2-7; TRBD1 agrees at 9 bases. The length of the CDR3 is 15 residues. Losses at the gene ends were 4 bases for V and 0 bases for J; bases not matched to a gene: 5. Germline V gene data show CDR1 as SGDLS and CDR2 as YYNGEE. The CDR3 DNA reads as TGTGCCAGCAGCACGGGACAGGGCGTCTCCTACGAGCAGTACTTC. Its translation is CASSTGQGVSYEQYF.

The V gene is TRBV27, the J gene TRBJ1-3; TRBD1 aligns across 9 bases. The germline gives CDR1 MNHEY, CDR2 SMNVEV (reference sequence). Losses at the gene ends were 3 bases for V and 5 bases for J; bases not matched to a gene: 5. CDR3 length: 15 residues. CDR3 nucleotide sequence: TGTGCCAGCAGTTTGGCCGGGACAGGGAGAAACACCATATATTTT. Translation: CASSLAGTGRNTIYF.